This TCR beta chain was sequenced in a study of CD8 T cells in ankylosing spondylitis. Germline CDR1 and CDR2: SGHAT and FQNNGV. This CDR3 is built from 13 residues. V was clipped by 1 base and J by 5 bases, with 6 bases between them. Generation of TCR beta libraries employed quantitative 5'-RACE incorporating molecular barcodes. One entry per CDR3 protein, called by TCRdb with MiXCR from the 5' RACE reads. The sample lists 750,000 to 850,000 distinct CDR3 sequences; over 9.5% were seen once. Findings and caveats of the study: Past research had described some motif variants in reactive arthritis synovial fluid and blood. Disease-linked clones were found to be CD8+ and relatively rare in peripheral blood. The study looked at matched synovial fluid samples from ankylosing spondylitis patients. Disease-linked clones were reported to be significantly enriched there. Apparently characteristic of ankylosing spondylitis blood was a TCR beta motif (roughly 8 highly homologous variants).

With regard to this clonotype: Its specificity is not known.

The origin of this receptor is a male donor with ankylosing spondylitis. Material: blood, either unsorted or a sorted T cell fraction (not recorded which). This chain links TRBV11-2 with TRBJ1-5; D remains unclear. CDR3 loop: CASSLGVHQPQHF. The CDR3 coding sequence is TGTGCCAGCAGCTTAGGGGTCCATCAGCCCCAGCATTTT.